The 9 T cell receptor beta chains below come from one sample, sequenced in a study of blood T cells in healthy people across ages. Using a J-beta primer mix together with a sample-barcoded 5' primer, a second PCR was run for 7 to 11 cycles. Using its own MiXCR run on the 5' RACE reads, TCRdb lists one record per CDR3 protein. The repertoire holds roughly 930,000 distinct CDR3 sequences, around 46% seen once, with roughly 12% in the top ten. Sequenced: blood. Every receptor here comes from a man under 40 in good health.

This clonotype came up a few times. CDR3 residues: CASSSPTRLYGYTF. Written as DNA, the CDR3 is TGTGCCAGCAGCTCCCCGACCCGTCTATATGGCTACACCTTC. The chain carries TRBV11-2 and TRBJ1-2; D is unclear. Germline V gives CDR1 SGHAT, CDR2 FQNNGV. Trimming removed 4 bases at V and 5 bases at J, with 14 bases between. CDR3 length: 14 amino acids.

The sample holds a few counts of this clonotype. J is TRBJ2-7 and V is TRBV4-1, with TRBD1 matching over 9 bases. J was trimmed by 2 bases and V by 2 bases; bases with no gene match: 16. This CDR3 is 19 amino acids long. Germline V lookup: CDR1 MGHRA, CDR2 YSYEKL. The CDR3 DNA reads TGCGCCAGCAGCCAATGGATAAGACAGGGGGGCTCTCCTGCCTACGAGCAGTACTTC. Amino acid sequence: CASSQWIRQGGSPAYEQYF.

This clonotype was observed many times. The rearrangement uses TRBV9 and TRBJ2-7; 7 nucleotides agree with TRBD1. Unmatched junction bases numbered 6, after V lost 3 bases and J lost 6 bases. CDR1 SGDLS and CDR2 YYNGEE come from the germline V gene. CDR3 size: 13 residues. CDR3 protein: CASSDNRGTEQYF. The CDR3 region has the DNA TGTGCCAGCAGCGATAACAGGGGTACCGAGCAGTACTTC.

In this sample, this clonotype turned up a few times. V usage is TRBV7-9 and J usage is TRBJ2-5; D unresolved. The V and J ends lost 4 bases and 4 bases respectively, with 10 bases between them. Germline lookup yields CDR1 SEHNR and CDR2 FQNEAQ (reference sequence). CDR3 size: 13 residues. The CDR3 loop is CASSSVNGETQYF. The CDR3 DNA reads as TGTGCCAGCAGCTCCGTGAATGGAGAGACCCAGTACTTC.

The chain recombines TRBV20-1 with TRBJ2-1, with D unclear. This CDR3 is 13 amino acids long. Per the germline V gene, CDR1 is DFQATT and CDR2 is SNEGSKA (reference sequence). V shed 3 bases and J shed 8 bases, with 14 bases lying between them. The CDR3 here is CSASAARTYEQFF. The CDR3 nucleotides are TGCAGTGCTAGCGCGGCTCGAACCTATGAGCAGTTCTTC.

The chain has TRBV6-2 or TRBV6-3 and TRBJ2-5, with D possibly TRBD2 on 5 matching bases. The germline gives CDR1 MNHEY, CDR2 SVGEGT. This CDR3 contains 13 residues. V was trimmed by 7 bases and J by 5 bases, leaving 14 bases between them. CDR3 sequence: CASKVQRRETQYF. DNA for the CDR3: TGTGCCAGCAAGGTCCAGCGGCGGGAGACCCAGTACTTC.

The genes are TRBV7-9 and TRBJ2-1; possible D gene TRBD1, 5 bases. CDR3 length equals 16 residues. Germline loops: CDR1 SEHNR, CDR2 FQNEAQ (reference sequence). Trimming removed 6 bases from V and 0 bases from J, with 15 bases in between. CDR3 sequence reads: CASRHLRASSYNEQFF. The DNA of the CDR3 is TGTGCCAGCAGGCACCTCAGGGCTTCCTCCTACAATGAGCAGTTCTTC.

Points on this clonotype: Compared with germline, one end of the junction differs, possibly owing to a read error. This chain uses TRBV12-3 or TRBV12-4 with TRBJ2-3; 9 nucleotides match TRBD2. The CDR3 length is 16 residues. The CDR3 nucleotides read TGTGCCAGCAGCCTAATTAGCGGGGGAAGCACAGATATGCAGTATTTT. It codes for CASSLISGGSTDMQYF.

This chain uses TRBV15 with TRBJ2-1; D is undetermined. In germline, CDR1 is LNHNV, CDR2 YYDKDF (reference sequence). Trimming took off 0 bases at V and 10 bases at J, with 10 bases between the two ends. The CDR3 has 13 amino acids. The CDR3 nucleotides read TGTGCCACCAGCAGAGATAATGGGGAAGAGCAGTTCTTC. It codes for CATSRDNGEEQFF.